This T cell receptor beta chain is drawn from a study of PD-1 blockade in classical Hodgkin lymphoma. Findings and limits, study-wide: Patients who began taking nivolumab under 1 year after ASCT were left out.

Deletions cut 3 bases from V and 4 bases from J, with 16 bases between. The CDR3 sequence is 15 residues long. The germline V gene has CDR1 SGHAT and CDR2 FQNNGV. Sequencing used immunoSEQ multiplex PCR; TCRdb keeps in-frame clones, though not all of them. This table holds tens of thousands of clones, around four fifths found once. Turning to this clone: As yet, its antigen is unknown.

Every single patient, without exception, relapsed after autologous stem cell transplantation, and brentuximab vedotin exposure varied. The chain links TRBV11-2 to TRBJ2-7; D may be TRBD1 (5 bases). The sequence was obtained from a human donor with classical Hodgkin lymphoma. Sequenced here: peripheral blood mononuclear cells (PBMCs), sampled before the second cycle of nivolumab. CDR3 protein: CASSLIGEPTYEQYV. The CDR3 nucleotides read TGTGCCAGCAGCTTGATAGGGGAACCTACTTACGAGCAGTACGTC.